The 32 T cell receptor beta chains reported below all come from one sample, sequenced in a study of monozygotic twins with inflammatory bowel disease. TCRdb reprocessed the 5' RACE reads and reports one entry per CDR3 protein, with no DNA. The data include around 190,000 distinct CDR3 sequences; the top ten clones carry 1.6%. Specimen: blood. The receptors were gathered from a human donor with ulcerative colitis or Crohn's disease, or a healthy co-twin of an affected twin (not recorded which).

V usage is TRBV5-1 and J usage is TRBJ2-7. Germline lookup yields CDR1 SGHRS and CDR2 YFSETQ. The CDR3 has 14 residues. CDR3 region: CASSLGLRQDEQYF.

The rearrangement joins TRBV5-1 to TRBJ2-2. The CDR3 runs to 16 residues. Germline V gene lookup returns CDR1 SGHRS and CDR2 YFSETQ. CDR3 protein: CASSGDRGSYTGELFF.

This chain uses TRBV18 with TRBJ1-2. This CDR3 is 13 amino acids long. Germline CDR1 is KGHSH and CDR2 is LQKENI. The chain's CDR3 is CASSPEDDRGYTF. The entire variable domain, with the rest obtained from reference TRBV18 and TRBJ1-2, is as follows: NAGVMQNPRHLVRRRGQEARLRCSPMKGHSHVYWYRQLPEEGLKFMVYLQKENIIDESGMPKERFSAEFPKEGPSILRIQQVVRGDSAAYFCASSPEDDRGYTFGSGTRLTVV.

The CDR3 reads CSAWTLLDTQYF. The chain is built from TRBV20-1 and TRBJ2-3. The CDR3 runs 12 residues. CDR1 and CDR2 (germline): DFQATT, SNEGSKA (reference sequence).

CDR3 sequence: CASSQPGQVSGYTF. The chain employs TRBV12-3 or TRBV12-4 and TRBJ1-2; TCRdb picks TRBD1, but there is no DNA to check that call. The CDR3 covers 14 residues.

V usage is TRBV6-1 and J usage is TRBJ2-1; there is no DNA to check the TCRdb D call of TRBD2. The CDR3 length is 14 residues. Germline V gives CDR1 MNHNS, CDR2 SASEGT. The CDR3 loop reads CASTQRGRIDEQFF.

The chain links TRBV5-1 to TRBJ1-2. This CDR3 is built from 14 residues. CDR1 is SGHRS and CDR2 is YFSETQ in the germline V gene. CDR3: CASSFYPNSYGYTF.

The chain joins TRBV2 to TRBJ1-2; TCRdb's D gene call, TRBD1, goes unchecked for lack of DNA. Per germline, CDR1 SNHLY and CDR2 FYNNEI. This CDR3 has 14 residues. CDR3 loop: CASTPVGGTKGYTF.

The chain links TRBV5-1 to TRBJ2-7. There are 15 residues in the CDR3. Germline CDR1 is SGHRS and CDR2 is YFSETQ. This CDR3 reads CASSNGQLDTDEQYF.

J is TRBJ1-5 and V is TRBV12-3 or TRBV12-4. This CDR3 spans 13 amino acids. The CDR3 loop reads CASSFGRNQPQHF.

The V and J genes are TRBV10-3 and TRBJ2-1; TCRdb's D call, TRBD1, is unchecked because there is no DNA. The CDR3 length is 16 residues. In germline, CDR1 is ENHRY, CDR2 SYGVKD. The CDR3 reads CAISESRGHSYNEQFF.

V and J are TRBV6-1 and TRBJ2-5; TCRdb's assignment of TRBD1 cannot be checked, as there is no DNA. Looked up from germline, CDR1 is MNHNS and CDR2 is SASEGT. The CDR3 contains 14 residues. Here the CDR3 reads CASSEARVGETQYF.

The chain has TRBV6-5 and TRBJ2-1; TCRdb returns TRBD2, unconfirmable since there is no DNA. This CDR3 is built from 13 residues. Germline CDR1 is MNHEY and CDR2 is SVGAGI. The CDR3 here is CASSYQERNEQFF.

J is TRBJ2-7 and V is TRBV6-1. Germline CDR1 is MNHNS and CDR2 is SASEGT. This CDR3 has 14 residues. The CDR3 region is CASRVDGRAYEQYF.

The CDR3 sequence is CASSPRGGLVTGELFF. The chain carries TRBV7-2 and TRBJ2-2; TCRdb designates TRBD2, a call that cannot be tested without DNA. The CDR3 extends over 16 amino acids. Germline-derived CDR1 and CDR2 are SGHTA and FQGNSA.

The gene calls are TRBV5-1 and TRBJ1-1; the TRBD1 assignment by TCRdb is unverifiable without DNA. The germline V gene has CDR1 SGHRS and CDR2 YFSETQ. The CDR3 is 14 amino acids. This CDR3 reads CASSLRGSHTEAFF.

The V gene is TRBV7-3, the J gene TRBJ2-1; TCRdb lists TRBD1, though no DNA is available to test this call. The CDR3 has 13 residues. Germline-derived CDR1 and CDR2 are SGHTA and FQGTGA. CDR3 loop: CASSPREGGEQFF.

The V and J genes are TRBV25-1 and TRBJ2-1; checking the TCRdb D call of TRBD2 is not possible without DNA. Germline V gene data show CDR1 as MGHDK and CDR2 as SYGVNS. The CDR3 is 13 amino acids. The CDR3 reads CASSDWTNNEQFF.

The V and J genes are TRBV11-2 and TRBJ2-5; there is no DNA to check the TCRdb D call of TRBD1. The CDR3 spans 14 residues. Germline CDR1 is SGHAT and CDR2 is FQNNGV. Here the CDR3 reads CASSLGNGGETQYF.

The V gene is TRBV25-1, the J gene TRBJ2-3; TCRdb outputs TRBD2, but without DNA this stays unchecked. The CDR3 runs 13 residues. Germline values: CDR1 MGHDK, CDR2 SYGVNS. The CDR3 here is CASSGGGEGTQYF.

The chain carries TRBV6-4 and TRBJ1-5; TCRdb outputs TRBD1, but without DNA this stays unchecked. Germline CDR1 is MRHNA and CDR2 is SNTAGT. This CDR3 has 14 amino acids. The CDR3 region is CASSASPGSQPQHF.

The gene calls are TRBV20-1 and TRBJ1-1; TCRdb proposes TRBD1, but this gene call is untestable without DNA. Germline V gives CDR1 DFQATT, CDR2 SNEGSKA (reference sequence). This CDR3 contains 14 residues. CDR3 amino acids: CSASTGGVDTEAFF.

V usage is TRBV20-1 and J usage is TRBJ2-7; the D call of TRBD2 rests on TCRdb alone, since no DNA is present to check it. CDR3 size: 15 residues. The germline V gene encodes CDR1 DFQATT and CDR2 SNEGSKA (reference sequence). This CDR3 is CSAKSGEEISYEQYF.

The rearrangement uses TRBV19 and TRBJ2-3; TCRdb reports TRBD1, a call that lacks DNA to check it against. There are 16 residues in the CDR3. Germline CDR1 and CDR2: LNHDA and SQIVND (reference sequence). The CDR3: CASSIGGTPSTDTQYF.

The chain combines TRBV10-3 with TRBJ2-1. The CDR3 consists of 11 residues. The germline CDR1 and CDR2 sequences are ENHRY and SYGVKD. CDR3 protein: CAISTYNEQFF.

The chain employs TRBV5-1 and TRBJ1-2; TCRdb's D call of TRBD1 is untestable without DNA. CDR1 and CDR2 from the germline V gene are SGHRS and YFSETQ. This CDR3 is built from 13 residues. The CDR3 protein is CASSLSGIDGYTF.

V gene TRBV5-1 combines with J gene TRBJ2-1; as DNA is missing, the TRBD1 call by TCRdb cannot be tested. The germline gives CDR1 SGHRS, CDR2 YFSETQ. The length of the CDR3 is 15 residues. CDR3 protein: CASSLGAGGIEEQFF. The full variable domain, in which reference TRBV5-1 and TRBJ2-1 provide the parts outside the CDR3, is KAGVTQTPRYLIKTRGQQVTLSCSPISGHRSVSWYQQTPGQGLQFLFEYFSETQRNKGNFPGRFSGRQFSNSRSEMNVSTLELGDSALYLCASSLGAGGIEEQFFGPGTRLTVL.

J is TRBJ1-2 and V is TRBV5-1. The germline V gene encodes CDR1 SGHRS and CDR2 YFSETQ. This CDR3 region has 13 residues. The CDR3 is CASAESSVYGYTF.

The chain links TRBV5-1 to TRBJ2-6; TCRdb's D gene call, TRBD2, goes unchecked for lack of DNA. The CDR3 has 18 residues. Germline CDR1 is SGHRS and CDR2 is YFSETQ. The CDR3 here is CASTAVAGVADGANVLTF.

The chain has TRBV7-9 and TRBJ2-1; TCRdb's D gene call, TRBD1, goes unchecked for lack of DNA. This CDR3 has 14 amino acids. Germline V gene lookup returns CDR1 SEHNR and CDR2 FQNEAQ (reference sequence). CDR3 protein: CASSLVSGDNEQFF.

The V call is TRBV5-1, the J call TRBJ1-2. CDR3 length: 13 amino acids. CDR1 is SGHRS, CDR2 YFSETQ, per germline. The CDR3 spells CASKPSSNYGYTF.

The genes are TRBV6-5 and TRBJ1-2. The CDR3 has 13 residues. Germline V lookup: CDR1 MNHEY, CDR2 SVGAGI. CDR3 region: CASSSEGFYGYTF.